Each of the 12 T cell receptor beta chains below was sequenced from the same sample in a study of blood T cells in healthy people across ages. Through a sample-barcoded 5' primer and a J-beta primer mix, a second PCR was run for about 7 to 12 cycles. In TCRdb, the 5' RACE reads were re-called with MiXCR into one record per CDR3 protein. The table has 1.5 million to 2 million distinct CDR3 sequences, approximately 28% seen once; the top ten hold roughly 8.2%. Sequenced: blood. Source of these receptors: a woman in her twenties or thirties in good health.

This clonotype was seen a handful of times. This rearrangement joins TRBV4-1 to TRBJ2-1; 11 nucleotides agree with TRBD2. This CDR3 region has 18 residues. Germline CDR1 is MGHRA and CDR2 is YSYEKL. V was clipped by 1 base and J by 0 bases; unmatched bases: 5. The chain's CDR3 is CASSQVLAGVLSYNEQFF. CDR3 sequence (DNA): TGCGCCAGCAGCCAAGTACTAGCGGGGGTCCTCTCCTACAATGAGCAGTTCTTC.

There are many counts of this clonotype. The chain joins TRBV7-2 to TRBJ2-7; 7 bases line up with TRBD2. V shed 3 bases and J 6 bases; nucleotides not matched to a gene: 11. The CDR3 sequence is 15 residues long. Germline V gives CDR1 SGHTA, CDR2 FQGNSA. The CDR3 here is CASSFTSVLRAEQYF. Here the CDR3 DNA reads TGTGCCAGCAGCTTCACTAGCGTCCTGAGGGCCGAGCAGTACTTC.

This clonotype was found a few times. The chain has TRBV6-2 or TRBV6-3 and TRBJ2-4; 7 bases are shared with TRBD1. The germline CDR1 and CDR2 sequences are MNHEY and SVGEGT. The junction had 9 bases not matched to a gene; V was cut back by 4 bases and J by 6 bases. The CDR3 runs 15 residues. CDR3 amino acids: CASSSHRGTLNIQYF. CDR3 bases: TGTGCCAGCAGTTCGCACAGGGGTACCTTAAACATTCAGTACTTC.

The V call is TRBV20-1, the J call TRBJ1-1, with D unresolved. Trimming cost V 5 bases and J 1 base, with 8 bases left between them. CDR3 length: 12 amino acids. In germline, CDR1 is DFQATT, CDR2 SNEGSKA (reference sequence). The CDR3 nucleotides read TGCAGTGCTCCCCGCCAGAACACTGAAGCTTTCTTT. Residues: CSAPRQNTEAFF.

A note on this clonotype: One junction end disagrees with the germline gene, perhaps due to a read error. The V gene is TRBV27, the J gene TRBJ2-7; perhaps D is TRBD1 or TRBD2 (6 bases each). This CDR3 region has 14 residues. Germline V gene lookup returns CDR1 MNHEY and CDR2 SMNVEV (reference sequence). CDR3 coding DNA: TGTACCAGCAGTTTGCAAGGGGGGTCCTACGAGCAGTACTTC. Amino acids: CTSSLQGGSYEQYF.

This clonotype was seen a few times. The J gene is TRBJ2-7, the V gene TRBV3-1; 10 bases line up with TRBD1. CDR1 and CDR2 from the germline V gene are LGHDT and YNNKEL (reference sequence). The J segment lost 8 bases and the V segment lost 2 bases, leaving 3 bases of the junction unmatched. CDR3 size: 13 residues. This CDR3 is CASSQLDRGKQYF. In nucleotides, the CDR3 is TGTGCCAGCAGCCAACTGGACAGGGGGAAGCAGTACTTC.

This clonotype has more than one count but fewer than ten. The CDR3 coding sequence is TGTGCCAGCACCCGACTAGCGGGAGGGCGTGAGGGCACAGATACGCAGTATTTT. This gives the protein CASTRLAGGREGTDTQYF. V is TRBV25-1 and J is TRBJ2-3, with 14 bases lining up with TRBD2. CDR1 is MGHDK, CDR2 SYGVNS, per germline. The V segment lost 7 bases and the J segment 1 base; nucleotides outside the gene matches: 10. The CDR3 sequence is 18 residues long.

This chain uses TRBV9 with TRBJ2-5, with 13 nucleotides matching TRBD2. The junction had 10 bases not matched to a gene; V was cut back by 4 bases and J by 4 bases. The CDR3 totals 17 residues. The germline gives CDR1 SGDLS, CDR2 YYNGEE. CDR3 DNA: TGTGCCAGCAGCCTAACTAGCGGGGGGGCCGGGGGAGAGACCCAGTACTTC. It specifies CASSLTSGGAGGETQYF. Full variable domain (outside the CDR3, taken from reference TRBV9 and TRBJ2-5): DSGVTQTPKHLITATGQRVTLRCSPRSGDLSVYWYQQSLDQGLQFLIQYYNGEERAKGNILERFSAQQFPDLHSELNLSSLELGDSALYFCASSLTSGGAGGETQYFGPGTRLLVL.

The V and J genes are TRBV12-3 or TRBV12-4 and TRBJ2-4, with 9 positions matching TRBD1. After removal of 4 bases from V and 13 bases from J, the junction contained 17 bases not matched to a gene. The CDR3 runs to 16 residues. CDR3 nucleotides: TGTGCCAGCAGTTCCCGGACAGGGGTTCGCTACAATGAGCAGTACTTC. It is translated as CASSSRTGVRYNEQYF.

This clonotype was detected many times. This chain connects TRBV4-1 to TRBJ1-5; D gene ambiguous. The CDR3 runs 13 residues. In germline, CDR1 is MGHRA, CDR2 YSYEKL. V dropped 3 bases and J dropped 0 bases, with 3 bases sitting between them. The CDR3 region is CASSQGSNQPQHF. The CDR3 bases are TGCGCCAGCAGCCAGGGTAGCAATCAGCCCCAGCATTTT.

There are a few counts of this clonotype. The gene calls are TRBV2 and TRBJ2-7, with TRBD1 matching 8 bases. CDR1 and CDR2 from the germline V gene are SNHLY and FYNNEI. CDR3 length: 14 amino acids. The V segment lost 2 bases and the J segment 7 bases; nucleotides outside the gene matches: 7. The DNA of the CDR3 is TGTGCCAGCAGTGAATTCCAGGGGGCCCGGGAGCAGTACTTC. Amino acid sequence: CASSEFQGAREQYF. Full variable domain (remainder filled in from reference TRBV2 and TRBJ2-7): EPEVTQTPSHQVTQMGQEVILRCVPISNHLYFYWYRQILGQKVEFLVSFYNNEISEKSEIFDDQFSVERPDGSNFTLKIRSTKLEDSAMYFCASSEFQGAREQYFGPGTRLTVT.

The genes are TRBV4-1 and TRBJ2-1, with D perhaps TRBD2 (5 bases). This CDR3 is built from 17 residues. Trimming left V 1 base short and J 8 bases short, with 21 bases between. Germline lookup yields CDR1 MGHRA and CDR2 YSYEKL. CDR3 bases: TGCGCCAGCAGCCAAGGCGTCGGCGGGTGGGCTTTGGATGAGCAGTTCTTC. Protein product: CASSQGVGGWALDEQFF.